This T cell receptor (beta chain) stems from a study of OX40 agonist ivuxolimab in advanced cancers. Findings and limits, study-wide: In the 0.1 to 3.0 mg/kg range, CD4+ and CD8+ blood T cells had expanded clonally by week 6.

Remarks on this clone: Its antigen is currently unknown.

Germline V gives CDR1 SGHVS, CDR2 FQNEAQ. CDR3 length: 13 amino acids. Trimming cost V 2 bases and J 8 bases, with 12 bases left between them. The table came from immunoSEQ multiplex PCR; TCRdb's copy has only in-frame clones and leaves some out. In the table there are approximately 70,000 clones, more than 60% of which are singletons. The chain employs TRBV7-8 and TRBJ1-2, with D possibly TRBD1 on 6 matching bases. Sample: CD4+ or CD8+ T cells sorted from blood, taken in a trial of the OX40 agonist ivuxolimab. The TCR comes from an adult with an advanced solid tumor such as melanoma, head and neck, liver or kidney cancer. CDR3 nucleotides: TGTGCCAGCAGCTTACAGGGGTTCTGGGGCTACACCTTC. The encoded protein is CASSLQGFWGYTF.